This T cell receptor beta chain was obtained from a study of vaccination and CD4 T cells after COVID-19. Treatment in this sample: approximately nine-day PBMC culture with coronavirus spike peptide pools or control peptides (ViraFEST assay). As for this clonotype: Its antigen is undetermined.

V shed 6 bases and J shed 5 bases, with 16 bases lying between them. Germline assignment: CDR1 SQVTM and CDR2 ANQGSEA. This CDR3 region has 13 residues. Cultured CD4+ T cell DNA was sequenced using the Oncomine TCR Beta short-read assay. MiXCR, applied by TCRdb to the PCR reads, yields one record per CDR3 protein. The top ten hold over 7.5% of the sample, which has some 18,000 distinct CDR3 sequences, approximately 50% seen once. Sequenced here: CD4+ T cells from blood, cultured in vitro, sampled after SARS-CoV-2 vaccination. The chain is built from TRBV29-1 and TRBJ1-1, with D possibly TRBD1 on 6 matching bases. This receptor was taken from a human donor who had recovered from COVID-19. For the CDR3, the DNA is TGCAGCGTGGGGGCCACGGCGGCTACTGAAGCTTTCTTT. It translates to CSVGATAATEAFF.